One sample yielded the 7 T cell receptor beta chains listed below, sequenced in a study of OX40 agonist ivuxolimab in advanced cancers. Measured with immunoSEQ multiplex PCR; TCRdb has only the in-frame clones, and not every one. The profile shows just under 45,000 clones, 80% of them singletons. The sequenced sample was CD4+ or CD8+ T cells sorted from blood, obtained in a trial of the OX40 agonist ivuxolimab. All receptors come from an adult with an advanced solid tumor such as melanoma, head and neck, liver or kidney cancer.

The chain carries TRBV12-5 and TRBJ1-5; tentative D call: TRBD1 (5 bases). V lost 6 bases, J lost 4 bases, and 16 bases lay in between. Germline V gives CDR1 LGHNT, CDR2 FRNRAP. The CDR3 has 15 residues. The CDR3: CASGRGVPANQPQHF. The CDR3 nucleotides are TGTGCTAGTGGCCGGGGGGTTCCCGCTAATCAGCCCCAGCATTTT.

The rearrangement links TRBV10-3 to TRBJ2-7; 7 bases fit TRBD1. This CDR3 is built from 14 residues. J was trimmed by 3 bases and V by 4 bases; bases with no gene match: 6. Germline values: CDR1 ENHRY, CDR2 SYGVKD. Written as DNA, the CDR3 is TGTGCCATCAGTGCCCGGACAGGAGGCTACGAGCAGTACTTC. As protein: CAISARTGGYEQYF.

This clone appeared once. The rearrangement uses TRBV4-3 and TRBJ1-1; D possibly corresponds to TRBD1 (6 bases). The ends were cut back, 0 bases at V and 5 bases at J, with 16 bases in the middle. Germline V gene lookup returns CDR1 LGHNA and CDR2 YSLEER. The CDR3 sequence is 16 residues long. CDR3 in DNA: TGCGCCAGCAGCCAAGACGTTACAGGGCTTAGGACTGAAGCTTTCTTT. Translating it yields CASSQDVTGLRTEAFF.

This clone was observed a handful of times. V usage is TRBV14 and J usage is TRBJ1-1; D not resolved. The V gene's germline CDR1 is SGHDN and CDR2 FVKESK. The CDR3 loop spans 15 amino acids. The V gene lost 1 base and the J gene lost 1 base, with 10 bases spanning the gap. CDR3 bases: TGTGCCAGCAGCCAAGTAGGCAGCCCGAACACTGAAGCTTTCTTT. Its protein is CASSQVGSPNTEAFF.

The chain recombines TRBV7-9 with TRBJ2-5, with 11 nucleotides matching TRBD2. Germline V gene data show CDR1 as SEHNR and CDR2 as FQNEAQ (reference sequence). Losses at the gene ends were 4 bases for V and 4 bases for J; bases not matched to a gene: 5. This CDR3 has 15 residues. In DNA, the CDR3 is TGTGCCAGCAGCTGGGGCGGACTAGCGGGAGAGACCCAGTACTTC. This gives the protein CASSWGGLAGETQYF.

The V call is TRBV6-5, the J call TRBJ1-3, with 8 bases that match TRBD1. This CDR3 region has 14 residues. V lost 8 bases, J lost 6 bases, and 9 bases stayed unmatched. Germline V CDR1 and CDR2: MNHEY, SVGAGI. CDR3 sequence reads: CASGDGQGENTIYF. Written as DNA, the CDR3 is TGTGCCAGCGGTGACGGACAGGGTGAAAACACCATATATTTT.

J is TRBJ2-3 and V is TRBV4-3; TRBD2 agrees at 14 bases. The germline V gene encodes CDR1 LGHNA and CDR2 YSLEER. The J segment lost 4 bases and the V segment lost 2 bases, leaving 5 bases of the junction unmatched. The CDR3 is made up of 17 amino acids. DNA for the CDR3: TGCGCCAGCAGCCAAAGCGGACTAGCGGGAGGTTCAGATACGCAGTATTTT. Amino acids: CASSQSGLAGGSDTQYF.